This note documents a single TCR beta chain sequence. Its antigen remains unknown. The record originates from a study of CD8 T cells in ankylosing spondylitis. 5'-RACE, quantitative and with molecular barcodes, yielded the TCR beta libraries. TCRdb used MiXCR to reprocess the 5' RACE reads, holding one entry per CDR3 protein. Of hundreds of thousands of distinct CDR3 sequences listed, about an eighth were seen once; the top ten hold nearly 7%. Study conclusions and caveats: With a CD8+ phenotype, disease-linked clones were relatively rare in peripheral blood. Enrichment of disease-linked clones was reportedly significant in matched ankylosing spondylitis synovial fluid. A TCR beta motif of roughly eight highly homologous variants seemed to mark ankylosing spondylitis blood. Some motif variants had been reported before (in reactive arthritis synovial fluid and blood).

Trimming cost V 8 bases and J 4 bases, with 12 bases left between them. The CDR3 loop spans 13 amino acids. The rearrangement uses TRBV12-3 or TRBV12-4 and TRBJ1-5, with D tentatively TRBD1 (6 bases). The source of this sequence is a male donor with ankylosing spondylitis. The sample taken for sequencing was blood, either unsorted or a sorted T cell fraction (not recorded which). The chain's CDR3 is CASGWQGNQPQHF. The DNA for the CDR3 is TGTGCCAGCGGGTGGCAGGGGAATCAGCCCCAGCATTTT.